The rows below give T cell receptor beta chains drawn from one sample of a study of cytomegalovirus exposure and HLA in healthy donors. TCRdb keeps only in-frame clones here, not all; method: immunoSEQ multiplex PCR. The sample has around 200,000 clones, 75% to 85% seen once; the top ten hold about 0.7%. The sample taken for sequencing was PBMCs. Receptor source: a boy aged 5 to 17 in good health and CMV-seronegative. Both conserved end residues are part of each CDR3. Fields, in order: D gene, V gene, clone size, J gene, CDR3 protein, CDR3 DNA. The D gene is left open where the match is weak. Expanded clones are given a class, and other clones once, few, many or no size at all.

d_call: NA
v_call: TRBV9
clone_size: few
j_call: TRBJ2-7
cdr3_aa: CASSVGPRLTYEQYF
cdr3_nt: TGTGCCAGCAGCGTAGGTCCCAGACTTACCTACGAGCAGTACTTC

d_call: NA
v_call: TRBV6-5
clone_size: NA
j_call: TRBJ1-2
cdr3_aa: CASSYADGVGYTF
cdr3_nt: TGTGCCAGCAGTTATGCCGATGGAGTGGGCTACACCTTC

d_call: TRBD1
v_call: TRBV7-8
clone_size: once
j_call: TRBJ2-7
cdr3_aa: CASSFGGATGGASEYF
cdr3_nt: TGTGCCAGCAGCTTCGGGGGAGCGACAGGGGGCGCTTCGGAGTACTTC

d_call: TRBD2
v_call: TRBV15
clone_size: NA
j_call: TRBJ2-5
cdr3_aa: CATSREILSGLTGGGGETQYF
cdr3_nt: TGTGCCACCAGCAGAGAGATACTTTCAGGGCTAACGGGGGGAGGAGGAGAGACCCAGTACTTC

d_call: NA
v_call: TRBV11-2
clone_size: few
j_call: TRBJ1-1
cdr3_aa: CASSLGRHPEAFF
cdr3_nt: TGTGCCAGCAGCTTAGGTAGACATCCTGAAGCTTTCTTT

d_call: NA
v_call: TRBV7-2
clone_size: NA
j_call: TRBJ1-2
cdr3_aa: CASSLANPRDYGYTF
cdr3_nt: TGTGCCAGCAGCTTAGCGAACCCCCGGGACTATGGCTACACCTTC

d_call: NA
v_call: TRBV30
clone_size: NA
j_call: TRBJ2-7
cdr3_aa: CAWSNGYEQYF
cdr3_nt: TGTGCCTGGAGCAACGGCTACGAGCAGTACTTC

d_call: TRBD1
v_call: TRBV9
clone_size: NA
j_call: TRBJ1-1
cdr3_aa: CASSVDRDNTEAFF
cdr3_nt: TGTGCCAGCAGCGTGGACAGGGACAACACTGAAGCTTTCTTT

d_call: NA
v_call: TRBV9
clone_size: once
j_call: TRBJ1-4
cdr3_aa: CASSARHNEKLFF
cdr3_nt: TGTGCCAGCAGCGCCCGACATAATGAAAAACTGTTTTTT

d_call: TRBD1
v_call: TRBV27
clone_size: few
j_call: TRBJ2-7
cdr3_aa: CASRLGQGYYEQYF
cdr3_nt: TGTGCCAGCAGACTGGGACAGGGTTACTACGAGCAGTACTTC

d_call: NA
v_call: TRBV2
clone_size: NA
j_call: TRBJ2-7
cdr3_aa: CASSGVVGDSSYEQYF
cdr3_nt: TGTGCCAGCAGTGGGGTTGTAGGAGACAGCTCCTACGAGCAGTACTTC

d_call: NA
v_call: TRBV10-3
clone_size: NA
j_call: TRBJ2-5
cdr3_aa: CAISAERGWETQYF
cdr3_nt: TGTGCCATCAGTGCGGAACGGGGTTGGGAGACCCAGTACTTC

d_call: NA
v_call: TRBV7-9
clone_size: NA
j_call: TRBJ2-3
cdr3_aa: CASSHRADTQYF
cdr3_nt: TGTGCCAGCAGTCATAGAGCTGATACGCAGTATTTT